A single sample is the source of the 13 T cell receptor beta chains below, sequenced in a study of synovial regulatory T cells in juvenile arthritis (dated by TCRdb to the mid-2010s). The receptor library was made with the immunoSEQ multiplex PCR assay. TCRdb obtained this table from immuneACCESS and retained in-frame rearrangements with V and J assigned. These tables miss some clones; where compared with another copy, unresolved V genes account for less than half of the shortfall, and the remainder is unexplained. This sample's table contains more than 9,500 clones. Of the sample, over 2% is held by the ten largest clones. The sample was Treg cells from blood. The cell subset or site label, read with the paper, signifies: remaining (HLA-DR-negative) circulating blood Treg cells. The receptors here all came from a donor between 2 and 29 years old with juvenile idiopathic arthritis.

The rearrangement links TRBV9 to TRBJ1-5; checking the TCRdb D call of TRBD1 is not possible without DNA. The CDR3 contains 14 residues. No DNA sequence is on record. CDR1 SGDLS and CDR2 YYNGEE come from the germline V gene. Here the CDR3 reads CASSPGVFGQPQHF. The entire variable domain, with the rest obtained from reference TRBV9 and TRBJ1-5, is as follows: DSGVTQTPKHLITATGQRVTLRCSPRSGDLSVYWYQQSLDQGLQFLIQYYNGEERAKGNILERFSAQQFPDLHSELNLSSLELGDSALYFCASSPGVFGQPQHFGDGTRLSIL.

V gene TRBV5-1 combines with J gene TRBJ2-3; TCRdb returns TRBD1, unconfirmable since there is no DNA. In germline, CDR1 is SGHRS, CDR2 YFSETQ. This CDR3 contains 14 residues. No DNA appears here. CDR3 residues: CASSFRSSTDTQYF.

V is TRBV28 and J is TRBJ2-5; the TRBD2 assignment by TCRdb is unverifiable without DNA. Germline V gene lookup returns CDR1 MDHEN and CDR2 SYDVKM. The length of the CDR3 is 13 residues. The protein alone is recorded here. CDR3 protein: CASSRAGKETQYF.

The CDR3 region is CASSLVWDTQYF. The rearrangement joins TRBV7-2 to TRBJ2-3. Per the germline V gene, CDR1 is SGHTA and CDR2 is FQGNSA. The CDR3 spans 12 residues. No DNA is recorded.

The gene calls are TRBV25-1 and TRBJ2-5; TCRdb outputs TRBD2, but without DNA this stays unchecked. The CDR3 extends over 18 amino acids. No nucleotide data were recorded. Germline CDR1 MGHDK, CDR2 SYGVNS. CDR3 loop: CASSEAQSSGGVRETQYF.

The chain joins TRBV30 to TRBJ2-2; with no DNA, the TCRdb D assignment of TRBD2 cannot be verified. The CDR3 runs 19 residues. No DNA appears here. The germline CDR1 and CDR2 sequences are GTSNPN and SVGIG (reference sequence). CDR3 residues: CAWSATPPLAGDYTGELFF. Filled out from reference TRBV30 and TRBJ2-2, the complete variable domain reads SQTIHQWPATLVQPVGSPLSLECTVEGTSNPNLYWYRQAAGRGLQLLFYSVGIGQISSEVPQNLSASRPQDRQFILSSKKLLLSDSGFYLCAWSATPPLAGDYTGELFFGEGSRLTVL.

This sequence joins TRBV21-1 and TRBJ2-4; with no DNA, the TCRdb D assignment of TRBD1 cannot be verified. TRBV21-1 has pseudogene status. The CDR3 runs 16 residues. Nucleotide data are not available. The chain's CDR3 is CASSKEGGQSKNIQYF.

The rearrangement links TRBV5-1 to TRBJ1-4; as DNA is missing, the TRBD1 call by TCRdb cannot be tested. In germline, CDR1 is SGHRS, CDR2 YFSETQ. The CDR3 totals 15 residues. DNA was not recorded. This chain's CDR3 is CASSLGGQGAEKLFF.

V and J are TRBV5-1 and TRBJ1-2; TCRdb's assignment of TRBD1 cannot be checked, as there is no DNA. The CDR3 is 16 amino acids. The coding DNA is unavailable. Germline CDR1 SGHRS, CDR2 YFSETQ. The CDR3 region is CASSRTGGFRSYGYTF.

J is TRBJ2-3 and V is TRBV14. CDR1 and CDR2 from the germline V gene are SGHDN and FVKESK. The CDR3 runs to 11 residues. DNA is not on record. CDR3 loop: CASSAFFVQYF. Combining the CDR3 with reference TRBV14 and TRBJ2-3 gives the whole variable domain EAGVTQFPSHSVIEKGQTVTLRCDPISGHDNLYWYRRVMGKEIKFLLHFVKESKQDESGMPNNRFLAERTGGTYSTLKVQPAELEDSGVYFCASSAFFVQYFGPGTRLTVL.

This chain connects TRBV9 to TRBJ2-7; TCRdb's D gene call, TRBD2, goes unchecked for lack of DNA. The CDR3 has 14 amino acids. Only the protein sequence is given. The germline V gene encodes CDR1 SGDLS and CDR2 YYNGEE. The chain's CDR3 is CASSVYSDTYEQYF. The full variable domain, with the rest looked up from reference TRBV9 and TRBJ2-7, is DSGVTQTPKHLITATGQRVTLRCSPRSGDLSVYWYQQSLDQGLQFLIQYYNGEERAKGNILERFSAQQFPDLHSELNLSSLELGDSALYFCASSVYSDTYEQYFGPGTRLTVT.

V and J are TRBV7-6 and TRBJ1-1; TCRdb lists TRBD1, though no DNA is available to test this call. The germline V gene encodes CDR1 SGHVS and CDR2 FNYEAQ. The CDR3 has 17 amino acids. DNA is not on record. CDR3 amino acids: CASSLVTGQLINTEAFF.

The chain is built from TRBV14 and TRBJ1-5. This CDR3 region has 13 residues. The entry carries no DNA sequence. Germline lookup yields CDR1 SGHDN and CDR2 FVKESK. The CDR3 loop is CASSQDLGQPQHF.